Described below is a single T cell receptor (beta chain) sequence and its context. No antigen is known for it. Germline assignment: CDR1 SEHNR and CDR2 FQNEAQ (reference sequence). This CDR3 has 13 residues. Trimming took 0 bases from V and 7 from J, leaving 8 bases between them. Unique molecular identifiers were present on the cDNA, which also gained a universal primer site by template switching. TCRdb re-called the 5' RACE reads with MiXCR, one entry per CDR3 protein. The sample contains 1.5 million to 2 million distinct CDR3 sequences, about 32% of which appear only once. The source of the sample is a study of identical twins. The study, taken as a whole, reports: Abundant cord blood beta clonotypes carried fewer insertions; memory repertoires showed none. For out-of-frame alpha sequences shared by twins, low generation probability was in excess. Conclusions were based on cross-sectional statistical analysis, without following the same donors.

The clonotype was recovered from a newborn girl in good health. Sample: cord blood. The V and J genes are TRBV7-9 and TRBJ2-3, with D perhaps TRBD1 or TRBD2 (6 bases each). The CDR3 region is CASSLAGGHTQYF. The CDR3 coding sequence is TGTGCCAGCAGCTTAGCGGGGGGCCATACGCAGTATTTT.